The 6 T cell receptor beta chains presented below share a single source sample, sequenced in a study of blood T cell repertoires in COVID-19. Here immunoSEQ multiplex PCR was the method, and the copy in TCRdb shows in-frame clones only, minus some. The table lists some 300,000 clones, more than 75% of them singletons. The source material was PBMCs or T cells enriched from blood (not recorded which). Receptor source: a woman in her 30s who had recovered from COVID-19.

The CDR3 here is CASSIFVQGPTNEKLFF. The CDR3 nucleotides are TGTGCCAGTAGTATCTTTGTACAGGGACCAACTAATGAAAAACTGTTTTTT. The chain combines TRBV19 with TRBJ1-4; maybe TRBD1 (6 bases). V was clipped by 3 bases and J by 0 bases, with 14 bases between them. Germline CDR1 reads LNHDA; CDR2 reads SQIVND (reference sequence). This CDR3 region has 17 residues.

The DNA for the CDR3 is TGTGCCAGCAGTGAAGGGGCCGGTCAGGGTCTCGGCTATGGCTACACCTTC. Protein product: CASSEGAGQGLGYGYTF. V is TRBV6-4 and J is TRBJ1-2; D might be TRBD1 (5 bases). Germline CDR1 and CDR2: MRHNA and SNTAGT. V was trimmed by 3 bases and J by 4 bases, leaving 21 bases between them. The CDR3 has 17 residues.

This chain joins TRBV27 and TRBJ1-2; D is ambiguous. Per the germline V gene, CDR1 is MNHEY and CDR2 is SMNVEV (reference sequence). The length of the CDR3 is 15 residues. The germline V and J ends were trimmed by 5 bases and 12 bases, with 25 bases remaining between them. The CDR3 nucleotides read TGTGCCAGCAGTATGACTGCGGACGGAGGGAGAGGGCACACCTTC. It codes for CASSMTADGGRGHTF.

The chain employs TRBV6-5 and TRBJ1-1, with TRBD1 matching 7 bases. Germline CDR1 MNHEY, CDR2 SVGAGI. With 5 bases clipped from V and 0 bases from J, the junction kept 6 bases outside the gene matches. The CDR3 contains 15 residues. The CDR3 DNA is TGTGCCAGCAGTCCGCGACAGGGAGTGAACACTGAAGCTTTCTTT. It is translated as CASSPRQGVNTEAFF.

In DNA form, the CDR3 reads TGTGCCAGCACCGAGGGGGCATTCGGTGAGCAGTTCTTC. It translates to CASTEGAFGEQFF. V is TRBV6-5 and J is TRBJ2-1, with 7 bases lining up with TRBD1. The CDR3 is 13 residues long. Germline lookup yields CDR1 MNHEY and CDR2 SVGAGI. After removal of 7 bases from V and 9 bases from J, the junction contained 9 bases not matched to a gene.

The rearrangement joins TRBV7-2 to TRBJ1-2; 11 bases are shared with TRBD1. Germline CDR1 reads SGHTA; CDR2 reads FQGNSA. The V gene end was trimmed by 2 bases and the J gene end by 4 bases; junction bases not matched to a gene: 6. The CDR3 loop spans 16 amino acids. CDR3 amino acids: CASSLTRTGGSYGYTF. In DNA, the CDR3 is TGTGCCAGCAGCTTAACCAGGACAGGGGGCAGCTATGGCTACACCTTC.